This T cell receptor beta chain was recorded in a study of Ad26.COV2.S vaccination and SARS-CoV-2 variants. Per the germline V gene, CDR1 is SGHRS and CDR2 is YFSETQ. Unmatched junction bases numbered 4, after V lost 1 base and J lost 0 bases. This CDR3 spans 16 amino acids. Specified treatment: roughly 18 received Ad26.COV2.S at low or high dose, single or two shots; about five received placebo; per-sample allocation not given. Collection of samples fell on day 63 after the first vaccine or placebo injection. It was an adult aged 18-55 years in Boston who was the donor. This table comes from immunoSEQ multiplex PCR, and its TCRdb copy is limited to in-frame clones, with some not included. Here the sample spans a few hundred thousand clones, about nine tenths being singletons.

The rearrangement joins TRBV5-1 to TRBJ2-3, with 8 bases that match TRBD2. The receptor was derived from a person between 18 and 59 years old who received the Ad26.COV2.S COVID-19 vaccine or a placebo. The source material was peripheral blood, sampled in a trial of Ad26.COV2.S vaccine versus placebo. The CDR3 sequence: CASSLYQRGSTDTQYF. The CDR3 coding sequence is TGCGCCAGCAGCTTGTATCAGCGGGGGAGCACAGATACGCAGTATTTT.